Each of the 8 T cell receptor beta chains below was sequenced from the same sample in a study of T-cell memory formation after mild COVID-19. TCRdb re-called the 5' RACE reads with MiXCR, one entry per CDR3 protein. The sample consists of hundreds of thousands of distinct CDR3 sequences, about a fifth of them appearing once. Sequenced: PBMCs or a T cell subset sorted from them (not recorded which). The origin of the receptors is an adult woman who had mild COVID-19 (a few samples of this study predate the infection). Cell type and time point are not known.

The chain has TRBV6-5 and TRBJ2-5, with TRBD2 identical over 11 bases. Trimming took 2 bases from V and 2 from J; bases not matched to a gene: 7. Germline values: CDR1 MNHEY, CDR2 SVGAGI. The CDR3 has 17 residues. CDR3 amino acids: CASSYTRLAGSQETQYF. CDR3 nucleotide sequence: TGTGCCAGCAGTTACACTAGACTAGCGGGGTCGCAAGAGACCCAGTACTTC.

This clonotype was seen a single time. This sequence joins TRBV5-1 and TRBJ2-1; D unclear. The germline V gene encodes CDR1 SGHRS and CDR2 YFSETQ. CDR3 length: 13 amino acids. Trimming left V 3 bases short and J 6 bases short, with 10 bases between. The CDR3 loop is CASSSLRSNEQFF. The CDR3 DNA reads as TGCGCCAGCAGCTCTCTACGGTCCAATGAGCAGTTCTTC.

The chain couples TRBV7-8 to TRBJ2-7; possible D gene TRBD1, 5 bases. Trimming took off 4 bases at V and 1 base at J, with 14 bases between the two ends. CDR1 is SGHVS, CDR2 FQNEAQ, per germline. CDR3 length: 15 amino acids. The DNA of the CDR3 is TGTGCCAGCAGCTCTGAGGCAGGGTATTCCTACGAGCAGTACTTC. This codes for CASSSEAGYSYEQYF.

The rearrangement joins TRBV15 to TRBJ2-7; weak D call: TRBD1 (6 bases). This CDR3 is 16 amino acids long. V dropped 3 bases and J dropped 5 bases, with 20 bases sitting between them. Germline assignment: CDR1 LNHNV and CDR2 YYDKDF (reference sequence). This chain's CDR3 is CATSSLQGRAGNEQYF. The CDR3 nucleotides are TGTGCCACCAGCAGCCTACAGGGCAGGGCCGGGAACGAGCAGTACTTC.

The gene calls are TRBV7-9 and TRBJ2-2; D is perhaps TRBD2 (7 bases). The CDR3 covers 15 residues. Trimming left V 7 bases short and J 2 bases short, with 14 bases between. CDR1 and CDR2 from the germline V gene are SEHNR and FQNEAQ (reference sequence). In DNA form, the CDR3 reads TGTGCCAGCACCTCGGGGGGCTTAAACACCGGGGAGCTGTTTTTT. As protein: CASTSGGLNTGELFF.

V is TRBV29-1 and J is TRBJ2-7; 9 bases map to TRBD2. The CDR3 is made up of 17 amino acids. The germline gives CDR1 SQVTM, CDR2 ANQGSEA. J was trimmed by 0 bases and V by 1 base; bases with no gene match: 10. The CDR3 nucleotides are TGCAGCGTTGAAGCTTTACTAGCGGGCAGGAGCTCCTACGAGCAGTACTTC. Residues: CSVEALLAGRSSYEQYF.

This chain links TRBV11-1 with TRBJ2-1, with TRBD2 matching over 14 bases. The germline gives CDR1 SGHAT, CDR2 FQDESV (reference sequence). V lost 5 bases, J lost 2 bases, and 11 bases stayed unmatched. The CDR3 is made up of 19 amino acids. The CDR3 here is CASSTSGGLAGAAYNEQFF. The CDR3 coding sequence is TGTGCCAGCAGCACCTCAGGGGGACTAGCGGGGGCCGCCTACAATGAGCAGTTCTTC.

This chain joins TRBV11-3 and TRBJ1-3, with D maybe TRBD1 (6 bases). Trimming removed 4 bases at V and 0 bases at J, with 13 bases between. Germline V gene data show CDR1 as SGHNT and CDR2 as YENEEA. The CDR3 is made up of 16 amino acids. The CDR3 loop is CASSSEDSYSGNTIYF. The CDR3 nucleotides are TGTGCCAGCAGCTCCGAGGACAGTTACTCTGGAAACACCATATATTTT.